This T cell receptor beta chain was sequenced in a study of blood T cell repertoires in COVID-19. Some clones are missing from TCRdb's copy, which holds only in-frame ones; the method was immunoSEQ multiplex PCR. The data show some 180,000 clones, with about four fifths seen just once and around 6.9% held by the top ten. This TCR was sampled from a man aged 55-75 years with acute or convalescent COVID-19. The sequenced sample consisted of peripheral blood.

The CDR3 reads CASSFRTGGDYGYTF. CDR3 in DNA: TGTGCCAGCAGCTTTCGGACAGGGGGAGACTATGGCTACACCTTC. The chain uses TRBV11-1 and TRBJ1-2, with TRBD1 matching over 10 bases. V was clipped by 3 bases and J by 3 bases; unmatched bases: 4. There are 15 residues in the CDR3. The germline CDR1 and CDR2 sequences are SGHAT and FQDESV (reference sequence).